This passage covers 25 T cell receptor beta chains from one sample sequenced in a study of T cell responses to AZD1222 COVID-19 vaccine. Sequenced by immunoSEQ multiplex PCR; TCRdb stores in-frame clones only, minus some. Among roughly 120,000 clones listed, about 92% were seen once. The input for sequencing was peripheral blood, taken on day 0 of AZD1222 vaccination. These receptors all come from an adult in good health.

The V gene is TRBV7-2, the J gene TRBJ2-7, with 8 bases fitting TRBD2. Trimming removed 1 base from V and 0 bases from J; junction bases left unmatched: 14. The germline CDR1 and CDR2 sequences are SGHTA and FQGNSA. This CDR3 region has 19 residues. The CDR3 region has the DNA TGTGCCAGCAGCTTAGGGCGTCTTCGGTCGGCGGGAGGCTCCTACGAGCAGTACTTC. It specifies CASSLGRLRSAGGSYEQYF.

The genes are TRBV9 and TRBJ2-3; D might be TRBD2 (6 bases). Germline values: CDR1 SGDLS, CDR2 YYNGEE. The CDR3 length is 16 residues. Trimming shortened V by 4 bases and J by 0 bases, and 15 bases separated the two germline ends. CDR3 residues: CASSHPAGTSTDTQYF. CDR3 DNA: TGTGCCAGCAGCCACCCCGCGGGAACCAGCACAGATACGCAGTATTTT.

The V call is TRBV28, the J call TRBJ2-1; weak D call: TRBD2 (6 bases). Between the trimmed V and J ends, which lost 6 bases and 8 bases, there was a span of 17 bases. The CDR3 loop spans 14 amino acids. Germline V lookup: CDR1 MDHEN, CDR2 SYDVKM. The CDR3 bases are TGTGCCAGCAGGACCGGACTATTTCCCCATGAGCAGTTCTTC. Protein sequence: CASRTGLFPHEQFF.

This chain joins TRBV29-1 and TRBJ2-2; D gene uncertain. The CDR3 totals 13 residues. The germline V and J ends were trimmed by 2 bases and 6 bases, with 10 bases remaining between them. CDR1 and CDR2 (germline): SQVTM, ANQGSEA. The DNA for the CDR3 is TGCAGCGTTGAACGATCCGGATCCGGGGAGCTGTTTTTT. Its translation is CSVERSGSGELFF.

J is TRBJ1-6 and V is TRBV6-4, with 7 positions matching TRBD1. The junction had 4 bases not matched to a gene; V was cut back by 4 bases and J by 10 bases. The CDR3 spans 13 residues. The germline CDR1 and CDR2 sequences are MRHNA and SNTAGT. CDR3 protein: CASSAQGGSPLHF. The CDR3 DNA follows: TGTGCCAGCAGTGCCCAGGGGGGGTCACCCCTCCACTTT.

For the CDR3, the DNA is TGTGCCAGCAGCCCCAGGGATTTTAGCGGGGAGCTGTTTTTT. Translating gives CASSPRDFSGELFF. V usage is TRBV7-8 and J usage is TRBJ2-2; weak D call: TRBD1 (5 bases). The CDR3 sequence is 14 residues long. The germline CDR1 and CDR2 sequences are SGHVS and FQNEAQ. V was pared by 5 bases and J by 7 bases, with 14 bases between.

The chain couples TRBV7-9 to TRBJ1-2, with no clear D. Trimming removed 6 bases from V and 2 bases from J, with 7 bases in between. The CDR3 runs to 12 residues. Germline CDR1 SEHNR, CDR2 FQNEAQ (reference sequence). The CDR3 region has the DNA TGTGCCAGCAGTAAAGAAAACTATGGCTACACCTTC. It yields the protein CASSKENYGYTF.

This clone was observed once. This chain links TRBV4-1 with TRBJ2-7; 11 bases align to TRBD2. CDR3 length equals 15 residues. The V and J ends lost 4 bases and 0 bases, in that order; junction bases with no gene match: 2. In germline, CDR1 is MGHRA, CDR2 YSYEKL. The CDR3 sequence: CASSRGTSGSYEQYF. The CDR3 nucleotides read TGCGCCAGCAGCCGCGGGACTAGCGGCTCCTACGAGCAGTACTTC.

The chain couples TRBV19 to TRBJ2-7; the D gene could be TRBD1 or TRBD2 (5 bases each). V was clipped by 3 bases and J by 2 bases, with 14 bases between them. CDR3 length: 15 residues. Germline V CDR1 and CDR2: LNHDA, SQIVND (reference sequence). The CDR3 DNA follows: TGTGCCAGTAGTATTGTCGGGGACCGTACCTACGAGCAGTACTTC. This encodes CASSIVGDRTYEQYF. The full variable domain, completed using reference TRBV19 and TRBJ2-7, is DGGITQSPKYLFRKEGQNVTLSCEQNLNHDAMYWYRQDPGQGLRLIYYSQIVNDFQKGDIAEGYSVSREKKESFPLTVTSAQKNPTAFYLCASSIVGDRTYEQYFGPGTRLTVT.

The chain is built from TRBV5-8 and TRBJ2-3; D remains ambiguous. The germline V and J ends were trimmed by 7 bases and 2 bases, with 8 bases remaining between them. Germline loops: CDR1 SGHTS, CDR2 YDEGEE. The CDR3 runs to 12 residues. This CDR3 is CASSADTDTQYF. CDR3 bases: TGTGCCAGCTCCGCTGACACAGATACGCAGTATTTT.

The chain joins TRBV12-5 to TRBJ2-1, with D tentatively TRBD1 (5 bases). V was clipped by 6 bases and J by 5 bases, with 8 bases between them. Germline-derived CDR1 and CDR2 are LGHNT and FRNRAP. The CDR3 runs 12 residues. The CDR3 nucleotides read TGTGCTAGTGGCGTAGGGGACAATGAGCAGTTCTTC. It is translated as CASGVGDNEQFF.

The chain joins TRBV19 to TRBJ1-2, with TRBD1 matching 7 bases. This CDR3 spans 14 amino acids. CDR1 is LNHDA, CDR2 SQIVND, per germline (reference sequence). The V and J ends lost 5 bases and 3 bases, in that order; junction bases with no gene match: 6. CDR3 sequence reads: CASSDTGEYYGYTF. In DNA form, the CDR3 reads TGTGCCAGTAGTGATACAGGGGAATACTATGGCTACACCTTC.

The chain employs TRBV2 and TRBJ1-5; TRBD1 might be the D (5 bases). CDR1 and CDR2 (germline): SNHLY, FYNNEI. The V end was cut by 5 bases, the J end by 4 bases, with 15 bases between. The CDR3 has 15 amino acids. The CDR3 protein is CASSPGHVRNQPQHF. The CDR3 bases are TGTGCCAGCAGTCCAGGGCATGTCAGGAATCAGCCCCAGCATTTT.

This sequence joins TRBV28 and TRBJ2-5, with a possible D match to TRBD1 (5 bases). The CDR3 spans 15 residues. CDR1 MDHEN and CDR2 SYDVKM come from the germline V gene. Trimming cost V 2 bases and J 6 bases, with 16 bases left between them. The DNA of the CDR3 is TGTGCCAGCAGTTTAGGGCAGGGTCGTAAGCAGACCCAGTACTTC. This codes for CASSLGQGRKQTQYF. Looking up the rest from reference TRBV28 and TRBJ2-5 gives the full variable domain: DVKVTQSSRYLVKRTGEKVFLECVQDMDHENMFWYRQDPGLGLRLIYFSYDVKMKEKGDIPEGYSVSREKKERFSLILESASTNQTSMYLCASSLGQGRKQTQYFGPGTRLLVL.

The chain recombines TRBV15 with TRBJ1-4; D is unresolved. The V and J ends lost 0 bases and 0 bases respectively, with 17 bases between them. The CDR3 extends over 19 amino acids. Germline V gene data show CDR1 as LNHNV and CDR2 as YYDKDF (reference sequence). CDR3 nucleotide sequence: TGTGCCACCAGCAGAGAACGACGGACCCCCCGGGCAACTAATGAAAAACTGTTTTTT. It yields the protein CATSRERRTPRATNEKLFF.

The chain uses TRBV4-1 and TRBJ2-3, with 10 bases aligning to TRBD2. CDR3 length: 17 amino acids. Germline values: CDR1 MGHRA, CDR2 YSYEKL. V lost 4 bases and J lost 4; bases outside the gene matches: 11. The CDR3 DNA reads TGCGCCAGCAGCCTCCCAAGGGCTAGCGGGAGCCCAGATACGCAGTATTTT. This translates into CASSLPRASGSPDTQYF.

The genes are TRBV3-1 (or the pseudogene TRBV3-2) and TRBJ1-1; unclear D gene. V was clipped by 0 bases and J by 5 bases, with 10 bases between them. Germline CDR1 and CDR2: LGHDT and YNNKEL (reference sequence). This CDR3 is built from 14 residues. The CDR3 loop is CASSQDLGETEAFF. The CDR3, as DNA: TGTGCCAGCAGCCAAGATTTAGGTGAGACTGAAGCTTTCTTT.

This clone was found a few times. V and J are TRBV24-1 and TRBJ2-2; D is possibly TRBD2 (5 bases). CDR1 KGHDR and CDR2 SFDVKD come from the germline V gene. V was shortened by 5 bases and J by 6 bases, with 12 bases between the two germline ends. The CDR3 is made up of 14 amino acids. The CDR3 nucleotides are TGTGCCACCAGTGTCCGGGGTGGGGCCGGGGAGCTGTTTTTT. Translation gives CATSVRGGAGELFF.

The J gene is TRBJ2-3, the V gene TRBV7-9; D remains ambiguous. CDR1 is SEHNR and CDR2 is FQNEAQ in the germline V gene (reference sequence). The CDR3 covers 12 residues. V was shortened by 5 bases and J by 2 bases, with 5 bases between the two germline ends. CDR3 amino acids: CASSRSTDTQYF. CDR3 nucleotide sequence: TGTGCCAGCAGCCGGTCCACAGATACGCAGTATTTT.

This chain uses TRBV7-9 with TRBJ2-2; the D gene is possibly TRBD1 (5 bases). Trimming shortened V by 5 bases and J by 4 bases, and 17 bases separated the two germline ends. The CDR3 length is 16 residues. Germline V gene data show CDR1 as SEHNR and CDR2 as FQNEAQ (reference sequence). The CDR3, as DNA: TGTGCCAGCAGCACAACCGGCAGGGAAGGCACCGGGGAGCTGTTTTTT. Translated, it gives CASSTTGREGTGELFF.

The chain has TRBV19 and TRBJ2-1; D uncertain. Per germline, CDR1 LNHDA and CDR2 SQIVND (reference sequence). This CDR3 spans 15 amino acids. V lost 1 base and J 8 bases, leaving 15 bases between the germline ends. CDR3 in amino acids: CASSIAPGPQDEQFF. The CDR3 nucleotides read TGTGCCAGTAGTATAGCCCCCGGGCCCCAGGATGAGCAGTTCTTC.

CDR3 DNA: TGTGCCACCAGTGATTTTATCCAGGGAATGGAGACCCAGTACTTC. Its translation is CATSDFIQGMETQYF. This sequence joins TRBV24-1 and TRBJ2-5; tentative D call: TRBD1 (5 bases). Germline lookup yields CDR1 KGHDR and CDR2 SFDVKD. The CDR3 length is 15 residues. The V end was cut by 1 base, the J end by 5 bases, with 13 bases between.

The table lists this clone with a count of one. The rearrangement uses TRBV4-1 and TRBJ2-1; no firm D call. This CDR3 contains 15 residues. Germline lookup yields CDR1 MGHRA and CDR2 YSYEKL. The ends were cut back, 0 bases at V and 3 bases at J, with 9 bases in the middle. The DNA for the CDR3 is TGCGCCAGCAGCCAAGATCGGTTTGGCTACAATGAGCAGTTCTTC. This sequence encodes CASSQDRFGYNEQFF.

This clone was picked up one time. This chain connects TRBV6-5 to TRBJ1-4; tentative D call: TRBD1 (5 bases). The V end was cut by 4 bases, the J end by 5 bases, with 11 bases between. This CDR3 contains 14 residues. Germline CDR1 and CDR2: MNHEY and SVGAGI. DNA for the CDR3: TGTGCCAGCAGTTTAATTCGGGGGAATGAAAAACTGTTTTTT. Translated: CASSLIRGNEKLFF.

The CDR3 sequence is CASSLGLAGDTQYF. The CDR3 DNA is TGTGCCAGCAGCCTCGGACTAGCCGGAGATACGCAGTATTTT. The rearrangement joins TRBV6-5 to TRBJ2-3; 8 bases match TRBD2. The ends lost 6 bases at V and 5 bases at J; junction bases unmatched: 7. CDR1 is MNHEY and CDR2 is SVGAGI in the germline V gene. The CDR3 has 14 amino acids.